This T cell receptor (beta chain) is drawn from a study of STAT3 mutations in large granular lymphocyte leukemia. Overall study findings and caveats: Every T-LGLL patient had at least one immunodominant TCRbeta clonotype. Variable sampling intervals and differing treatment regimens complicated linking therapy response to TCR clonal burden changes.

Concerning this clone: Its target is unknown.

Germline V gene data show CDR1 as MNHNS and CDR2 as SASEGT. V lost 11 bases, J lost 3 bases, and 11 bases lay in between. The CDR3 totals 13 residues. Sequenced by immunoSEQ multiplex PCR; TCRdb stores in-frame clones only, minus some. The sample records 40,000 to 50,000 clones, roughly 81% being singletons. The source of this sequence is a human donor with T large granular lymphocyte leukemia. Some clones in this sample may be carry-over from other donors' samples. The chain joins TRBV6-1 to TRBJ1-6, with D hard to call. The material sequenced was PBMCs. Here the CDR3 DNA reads TGTGCCGGACGACTTAACTATAATTCACCCCTCCACTTT. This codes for CAGRLNYNSPLHF.